The table lists the clone carrying this TCR beta chain with a count of one. The antigen remains undetermined. The record originates from a study of cytomegalovirus exposure and HLA in healthy donors. Findings and caveats of the study: The study labeled approximately 150 TCR beta chains cytomegalovirus-associated. For most TCR sequences rarity was the rule, although some public TCRs occurred in many donors.

The CDR3 is 14 residues long. Germline V gene sequence: CDR1 SGHTA, CDR2 FQGTGA. Losses at the gene ends were 5 bases for V and 2 bases for J; bases not matched to a gene: 2. Produced via immunoSEQ multiplex PCR; TCRdb's table is partial and in-frame only. The sample yields roughly 190,000 clones, roughly 86% seen once. The source is a man aged 25 to 40 in good health and CMV-seropositive. V usage is TRBV7-3 and J usage is TRBJ2-7, with 11 bases matching TRBD2. Material for sequencing was PBMCs. CDR3 nucleotides: TGTGCCAGCAGCCTACTAGCGGGGGCCTACGAGCAGTACTTC. The encoded protein is CASSLLAGAYEQYF.